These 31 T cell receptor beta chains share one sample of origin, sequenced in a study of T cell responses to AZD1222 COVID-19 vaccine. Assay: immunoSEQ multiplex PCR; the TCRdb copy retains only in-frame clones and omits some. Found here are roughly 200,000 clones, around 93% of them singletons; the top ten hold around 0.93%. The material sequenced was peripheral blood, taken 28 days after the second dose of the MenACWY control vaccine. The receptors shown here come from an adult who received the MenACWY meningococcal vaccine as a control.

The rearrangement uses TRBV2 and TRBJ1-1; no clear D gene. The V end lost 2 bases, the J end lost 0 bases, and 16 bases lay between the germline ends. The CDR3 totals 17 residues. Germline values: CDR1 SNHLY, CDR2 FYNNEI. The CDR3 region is CASSELLGVVMNTEAFF. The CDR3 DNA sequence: TGTGCCAGCAGTGAACTACTCGGGGTAGTAATGAACACTGAAGCTTTCTTT.

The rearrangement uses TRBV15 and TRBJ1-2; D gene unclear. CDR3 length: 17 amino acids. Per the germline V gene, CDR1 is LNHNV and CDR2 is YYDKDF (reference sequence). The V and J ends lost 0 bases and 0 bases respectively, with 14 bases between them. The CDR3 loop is CATSRDRRNIANYGYTF. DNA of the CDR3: TGTGCCACCAGCAGAGATCGGCGGAATATCGCTAACTATGGCTACACCTTC.

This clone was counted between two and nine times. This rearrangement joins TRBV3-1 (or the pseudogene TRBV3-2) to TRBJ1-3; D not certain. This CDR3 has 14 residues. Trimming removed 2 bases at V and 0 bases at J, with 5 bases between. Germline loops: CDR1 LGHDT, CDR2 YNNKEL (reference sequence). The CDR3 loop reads CASSQSYSGNTIYF. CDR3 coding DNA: TGTGCCAGCAGCCAATCTTACTCTGGAAACACCATATATTTT.

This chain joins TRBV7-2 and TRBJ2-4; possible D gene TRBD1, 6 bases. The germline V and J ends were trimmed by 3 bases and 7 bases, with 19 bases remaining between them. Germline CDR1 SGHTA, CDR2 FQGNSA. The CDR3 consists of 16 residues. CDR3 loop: CASSFLQTGSRNIQYF. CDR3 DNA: TGTGCCAGCAGCTTCCTCCAGACAGGTTCAAGGAACATTCAGTACTTC. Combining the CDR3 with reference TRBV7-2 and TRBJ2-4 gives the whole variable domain GAGVSQSPSNKVTEKGKDVELRCDPISGHTALYWYRQSLGQGLEFLIYFQGNSAPDKSGLPSDRFSAERTGGSVSTLTIQRTQQEDSAVYLCASSFLQTGSRNIQYFGAGTRLSVL.

CDR3 coding DNA: TGCGCCAGCAGCTTGGCCAGGGGGCGAGGGACCGGGGAGCTGTTTTTT. Translating it yields CASSLARGRGTGELFF. The chain uses TRBV5-1 and TRBJ2-2; 8 bases align to TRBD1. Germline V gives CDR1 SGHRS, CDR2 YFSETQ. This CDR3 is built from 16 residues. Trimming at V came to 0 bases and at J to 5 bases, leaving 6 bases not matched to a gene.

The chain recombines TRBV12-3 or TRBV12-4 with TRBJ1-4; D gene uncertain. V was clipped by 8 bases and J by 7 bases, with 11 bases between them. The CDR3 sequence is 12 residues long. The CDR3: CASSLRGEKLFF. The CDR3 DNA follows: TGTGCCAGCTCCCTTCGGGGTGAAAAACTGTTTTTT.

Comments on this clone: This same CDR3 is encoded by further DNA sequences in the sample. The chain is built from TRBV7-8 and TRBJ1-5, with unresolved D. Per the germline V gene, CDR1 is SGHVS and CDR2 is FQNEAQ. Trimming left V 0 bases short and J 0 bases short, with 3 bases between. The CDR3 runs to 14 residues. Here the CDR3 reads CASSLAHSNQPQHF. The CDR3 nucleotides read TGTGCCAGCAGCTTAGCCCATAGCAATCAGCCCCAGCATTTT.

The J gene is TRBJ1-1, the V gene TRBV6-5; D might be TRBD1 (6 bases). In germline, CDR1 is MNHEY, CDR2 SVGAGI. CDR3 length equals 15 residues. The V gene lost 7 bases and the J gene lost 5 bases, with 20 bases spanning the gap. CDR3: CASTTGSTRGTEAFF. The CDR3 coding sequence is TGTGCCAGCACCACAGGGAGTACAAGGGGGACTGAAGCTTTCTTT.

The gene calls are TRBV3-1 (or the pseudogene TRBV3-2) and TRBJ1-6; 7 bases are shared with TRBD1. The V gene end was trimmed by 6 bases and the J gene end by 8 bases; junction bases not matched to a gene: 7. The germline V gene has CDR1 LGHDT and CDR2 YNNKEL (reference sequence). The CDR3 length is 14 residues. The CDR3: CASRLRQGDSPLHF. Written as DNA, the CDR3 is TGTGCCAGCAGGCTTCGACAGGGCGATTCACCCCTCCACTTT.

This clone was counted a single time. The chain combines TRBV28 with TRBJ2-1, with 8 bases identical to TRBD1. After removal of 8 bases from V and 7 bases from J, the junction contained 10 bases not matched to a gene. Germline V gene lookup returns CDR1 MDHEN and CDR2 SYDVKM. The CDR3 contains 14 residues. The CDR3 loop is CASLTGGSSNEQFF. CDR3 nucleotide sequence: TGTGCCAGCTTAACAGGGGGGTCATCTAATGAGCAGTTCTTC.

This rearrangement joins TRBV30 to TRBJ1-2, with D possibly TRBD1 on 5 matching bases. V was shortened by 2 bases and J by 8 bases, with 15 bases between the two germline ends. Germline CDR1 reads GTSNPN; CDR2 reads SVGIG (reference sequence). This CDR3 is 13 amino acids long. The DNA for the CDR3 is TGTGCCTGGAGTCGCGGGACGTCGATGGGCTACACCTTC. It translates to CAWSRGTSMGYTF.

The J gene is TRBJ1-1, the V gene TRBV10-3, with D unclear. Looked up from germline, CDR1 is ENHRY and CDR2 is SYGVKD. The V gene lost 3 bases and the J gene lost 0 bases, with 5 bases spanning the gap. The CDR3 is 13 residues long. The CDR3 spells CAISDNMNTEAFF. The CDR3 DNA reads TGTGCCATCAGTGACAACATGAACACTGAAGCTTTCTTT.

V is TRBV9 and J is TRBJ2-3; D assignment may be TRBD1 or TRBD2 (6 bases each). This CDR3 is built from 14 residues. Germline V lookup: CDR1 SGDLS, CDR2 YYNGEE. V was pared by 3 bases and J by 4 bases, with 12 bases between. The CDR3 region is CASSASGAADTQYF. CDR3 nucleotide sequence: TGTGCCAGCAGCGCCTCGGGGGCGGCAGATACGCAGTATTTT.

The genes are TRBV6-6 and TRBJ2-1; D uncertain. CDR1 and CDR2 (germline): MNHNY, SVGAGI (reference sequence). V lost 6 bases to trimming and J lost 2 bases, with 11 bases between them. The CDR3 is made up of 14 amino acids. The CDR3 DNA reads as TGTGCCAGCAGCCCTATCGGCACCTACAATGAGCAGTTCTTC. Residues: CASSPIGTYNEQFF.

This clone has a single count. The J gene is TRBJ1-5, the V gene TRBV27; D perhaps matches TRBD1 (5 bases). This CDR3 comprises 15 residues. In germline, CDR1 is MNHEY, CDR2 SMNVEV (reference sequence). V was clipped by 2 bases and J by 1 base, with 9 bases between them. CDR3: CASSLAGFSNQPQHF. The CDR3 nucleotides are TGTGCCAGCAGTTTAGCAGGGTTCAGCAATCAGCCCCAGCATTTT.

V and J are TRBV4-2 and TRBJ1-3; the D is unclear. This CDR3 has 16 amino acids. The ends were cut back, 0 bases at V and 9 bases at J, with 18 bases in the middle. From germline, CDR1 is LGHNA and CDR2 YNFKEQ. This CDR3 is CASSQEGSRYFGTIYF. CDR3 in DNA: TGTGCCAGCAGCCAAGAGGGCAGTCGGTATTTTGGCACCATATATTTT.

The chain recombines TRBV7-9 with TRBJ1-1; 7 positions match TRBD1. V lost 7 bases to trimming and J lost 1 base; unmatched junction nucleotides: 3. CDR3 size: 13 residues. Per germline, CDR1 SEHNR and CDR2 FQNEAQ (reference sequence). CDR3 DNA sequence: TGTGCCAGCATTCAGGGGGGGAACACTGAAGCTTTCTTT. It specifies CASIQGGNTEAFF.

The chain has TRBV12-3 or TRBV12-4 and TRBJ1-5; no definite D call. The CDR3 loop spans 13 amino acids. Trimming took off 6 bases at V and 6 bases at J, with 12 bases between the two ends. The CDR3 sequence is CASSSSESQPQHF. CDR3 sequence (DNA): TGTGCCAGCAGCTCAAGTGAGAGTCAGCCCCAGCATTTT.

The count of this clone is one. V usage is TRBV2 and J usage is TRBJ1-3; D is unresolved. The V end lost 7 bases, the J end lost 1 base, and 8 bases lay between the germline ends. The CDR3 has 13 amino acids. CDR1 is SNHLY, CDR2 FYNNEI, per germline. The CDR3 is CASTAASGNTIYF. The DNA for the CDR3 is TGTGCCAGCACAGCTGCTTCTGGAAACACCATATATTTT. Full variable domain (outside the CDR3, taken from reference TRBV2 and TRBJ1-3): EPEVTQTPSHQVTQMGQEVILRCVPISNHLYFYWYRQILGQKVEFLVSFYNNEISEKSEIFDDQFSVERPDGSNFTLKIRSTKLEDSAMYFCASTAASGNTIYFGEGSWLTVV.

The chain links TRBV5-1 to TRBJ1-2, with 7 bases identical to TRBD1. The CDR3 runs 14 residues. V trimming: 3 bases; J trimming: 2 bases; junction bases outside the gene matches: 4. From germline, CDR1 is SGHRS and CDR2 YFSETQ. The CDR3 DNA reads TGCGCCAGCAGCTCGGAACAGGGGAACTATGGCTACACCTTC. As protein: CASSSEQGNYGYTF. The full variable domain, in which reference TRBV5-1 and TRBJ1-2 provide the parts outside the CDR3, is KAGVTQTPRYLIKTRGQQVTLSCSPISGHRSVSWYQQTPGQGLQFLFEYFSETQRNKGNFPGRFSGRQFSNSRSEMNVSTLELGDSALYLCASSSEQGNYGYTFGSGTRLTVV.

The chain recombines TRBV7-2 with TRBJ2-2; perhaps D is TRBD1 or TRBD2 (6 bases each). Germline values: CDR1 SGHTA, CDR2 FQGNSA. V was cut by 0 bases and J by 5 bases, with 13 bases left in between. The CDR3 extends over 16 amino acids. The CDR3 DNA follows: TGTGCCAGCAGCTTAGCCCGGCTAGGGGGGACCGGGGAGCTGTTTTTT. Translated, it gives CASSLARLGGTGELFF.

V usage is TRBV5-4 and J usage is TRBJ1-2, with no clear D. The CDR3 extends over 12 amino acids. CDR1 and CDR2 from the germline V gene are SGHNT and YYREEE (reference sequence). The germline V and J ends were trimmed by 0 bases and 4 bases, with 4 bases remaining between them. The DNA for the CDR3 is TGTGCCAGCAGCTTGGCACCCTATGGCTACACCTTC. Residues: CASSLAPYGYTF.

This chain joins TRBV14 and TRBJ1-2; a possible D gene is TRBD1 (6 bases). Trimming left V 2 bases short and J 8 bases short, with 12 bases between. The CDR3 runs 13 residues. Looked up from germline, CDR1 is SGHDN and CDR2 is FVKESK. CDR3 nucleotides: TGTGCCAGCAGCCAACCCTACAGGGACGGCTACACCTTC. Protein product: CASSQPYRDGYTF.

CDR3: CASSLGPGNEKLFF. The CDR3 coding sequence is TGCGCCAGCAGCTTAGGACCCGGGAATGAAAAACTGTTTTTT. This sequence joins TRBV5-1 and TRBJ1-4; D is unclear. The CDR3 totals 14 residues. V was shortened by 2 bases and J by 5 bases, with 10 bases between the two germline ends. Per germline, CDR1 SGHRS and CDR2 YFSETQ.

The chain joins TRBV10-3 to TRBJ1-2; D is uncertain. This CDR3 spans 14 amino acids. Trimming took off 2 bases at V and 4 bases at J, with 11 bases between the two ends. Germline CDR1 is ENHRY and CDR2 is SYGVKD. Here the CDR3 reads CAISEGGTRYGYTF. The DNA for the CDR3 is TGTGCCATCAGTGAGGGTGGTACTCGCTATGGCTACACCTTC.

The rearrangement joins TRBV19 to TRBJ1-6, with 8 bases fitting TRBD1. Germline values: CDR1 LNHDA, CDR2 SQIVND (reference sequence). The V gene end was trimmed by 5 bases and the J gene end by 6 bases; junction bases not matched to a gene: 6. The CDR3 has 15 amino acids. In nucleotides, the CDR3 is TGTGCCAGTAGTCGAGGTGACAGGGGTAATTCACCCCTCCACTTT. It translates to CASSRGDRGNSPLHF.

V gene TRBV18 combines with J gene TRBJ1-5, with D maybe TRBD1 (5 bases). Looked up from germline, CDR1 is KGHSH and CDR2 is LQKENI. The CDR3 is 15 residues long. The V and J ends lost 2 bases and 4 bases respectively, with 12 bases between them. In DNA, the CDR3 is TGTGCCAGCTCACCAGACAGTGGGGCAAATCAGCCCCAGCATTTT. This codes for CASSPDSGANQPQHF.

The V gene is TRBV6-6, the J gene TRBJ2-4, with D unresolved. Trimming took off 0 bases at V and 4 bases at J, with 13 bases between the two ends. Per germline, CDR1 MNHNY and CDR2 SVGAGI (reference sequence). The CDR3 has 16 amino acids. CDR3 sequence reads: CASSYSMFDPKNIQYF. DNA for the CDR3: TGTGCCAGCAGTTACTCGATGTTCGACCCAAAAAACATTCAGTACTTC.

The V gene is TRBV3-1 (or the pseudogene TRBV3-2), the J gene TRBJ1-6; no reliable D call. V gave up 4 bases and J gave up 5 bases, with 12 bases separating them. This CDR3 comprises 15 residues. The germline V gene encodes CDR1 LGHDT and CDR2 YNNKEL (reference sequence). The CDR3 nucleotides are TGTGCCAGCAGCCCCCGGTCTACCCATAATTCACCCCTCCACTTT. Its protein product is CASSPRSTHNSPLHF.

The CDR3 protein is CARDEKLFF. The CDR3 DNA follows: TGTGCAAGGGATGAAAAACTGTTTTTT. This chain joins TRBV7-5 and TRBJ1-4. TRBV7-5 is a listed pseudogene. The CDR3 runs 9 residues.

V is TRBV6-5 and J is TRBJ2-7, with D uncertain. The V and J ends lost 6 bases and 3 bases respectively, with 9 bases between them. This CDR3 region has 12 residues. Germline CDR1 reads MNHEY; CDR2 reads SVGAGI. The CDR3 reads CASSSGFYEQYF. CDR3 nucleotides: TGTGCCAGCAGCAGTGGGTTCTACGAGCAGTACTTC.